These 15 T cell receptor beta chains were all obtained from the same sample, sequenced in a study of early T cells in non-severe SARS-CoV-2 infection. TCRdb fed the 5' RACE reads into MiXCR, producing one record per CDR3 protein. The repertoire holds fewer than 45,000 distinct CDR3 sequences, with over 4.5% as singletons. Sequenced: whole blood. All receptors come from an adult who was a healthcare worker with PCR-confirmed SARS-CoV-2 infection or an uninfected control (not recorded which).

This clonotype was picked up many times. V gene TRBV7-2 combines with J gene TRBJ1-6, with D possibly matching TRBD1 (6 bases). Trimming cost V 4 bases and J 0 bases, with 19 bases left between them. Germline V gives CDR1 SGHTA, CDR2 FQGNSA. CDR3 length: 19 residues. The DNA for the CDR3 is TGTGCCAGCAGCTCCCATCGGACAGACCGGCGCTCCTATAATTCACCCCTCCACTTT. Protein: CASSSHRTDRRSYNSPLHF.

This clonotype was recorded many times. The chain links TRBV27 to TRBJ2-3; D is perhaps TRBD2 (6 bases). Germline loops: CDR1 MNHEY, CDR2 SMNVEV (reference sequence). The CDR3 runs 16 residues. The ends were cut back, 3 bases at V and 0 bases at J, with 13 bases in the middle. DNA for the CDR3: TGTGCCAGCAGTTTTTGGCGGGGCCTCAGCACAGATACGCAGTATTTT. Amino acids: CASSFWRGLSTDTQYF.

This clonotype has at least ten counts. V usage is TRBV29-1 and J usage is TRBJ2-2; the match to TRBD1 covers 7 bases. The V gene's germline CDR1 is SQVTM and CDR2 ANQGSEA. The CDR3 consists of 16 residues. Trimming took 6 bases from V and 2 from J; bases not matched to a gene: 12. Written as DNA, the CDR3 is TGCAGCGTCCAGGGACAGCAACTTGGTAACACCGGGGAGCTGTTTTTT. Its translation is CSVQGQQLGNTGELFF.

This sequence joins TRBV4-1 and TRBJ2-2, with TRBD1 matching over 10 bases. The germline V gene encodes CDR1 MGHRA and CDR2 YSYEKL. The CDR3 consists of 19 residues. V shed 2 bases and J 8 bases; nucleotides not matched to a gene: 17. This chain's CDR3 is CASSQSGTGVLPAWGELFF. DNA for the CDR3: TGCGCCAGCAGCCAATCCGGGACAGGGGTCCTACCAGCCTGGGGGGAGCTGTTTTTT.

This clonotype was counted many times. The chain joins TRBV11-3 to TRBJ2-5; TRBD1 matches at 7 bases. Germline CDR1 is SGHNT and CDR2 is YENEEA. CDR3 length: 13 residues. Germline trimming cut 2 bases from V and 9 bases from J; bases unmatched to any gene: 6. The CDR3 bases are TGTGCCAGCAGCTTAATTTACAGGGGATCCCAGTACTTC. It is translated as CASSLIYRGSQYF. Full variable domain (remainder filled in from reference TRBV11-3 and TRBJ2-5): EAGVVQSPRYKIIEKKQPVAFWCNPISGHNTLYWYLQNLGQGPELLIRYENEEAVDDSQLPKDRFSAERLKGVDSTLKIQPAELGDSAVYLCASSLIYRGSQYFGPGTRLLVL.

This clonotype has ten or more counts. The chain uses TRBV11-2 and TRBJ2-7, with D unresolved. Trimming removed 1 base from V and 7 bases from J, with 5 bases in between. Germline V gene sequence: CDR1 SGHAT, CDR2 FQNNGV. CDR3 length: 11 amino acids. In DNA form, the CDR3 reads TGTGCCAGCAGCTTAGTAGGGGAGCAGTACTTC. Amino acids: CASSLVGEQYF.

This clonotype was recorded at least ten times. The chain couples TRBV13 to TRBJ1-5, with 8 bases that match TRBD1. CDR1 is PRHDT and CDR2 is FYEKMQ in the germline V gene (reference sequence). The CDR3 runs to 14 residues. Germline trimming cut 5 bases from V and 4 bases from J; bases unmatched to any gene: 4. The CDR3 region is CASSHRQGNQPQHF. CDR3 coding DNA: TGTGCCAGCAGCCACCGACAGGGGAATCAGCCCCAGCATTTT. Filled out from reference TRBV13 and TRBJ1-5, the complete variable domain reads AAGVIQSPRHLIKEKRETATLKCYPIPRHDTVYWYQQGPGQDPQFLISFYEKMQSDKGSIPDRFSAQQFSDYHSELNMSSLELGDSALYFCASSHRQGNQPQHFGDGTRLSIL.

The table lists this clonotype with many counts. This chain joins TRBV18 and TRBJ1-2; 9 bases match TRBD1. Trimming at V came to 3 bases and at J to 2 bases, leaving 4 bases not matched to a gene. This CDR3 contains 15 residues. Germline loops: CDR1 KGHSH, CDR2 LQKENI. The CDR3 DNA is TGTGCCAGCTCACCCCGGGACAGGGCCAACTATGGCTACACCTTC. Translated: CASSPRDRANYGYTF.

This clonotype was observed a handful of times. The J gene is TRBJ2-1, the V gene TRBV20-1, with D tentatively TRBD1 (5 bases). The CDR3 contains 10 residues. The V end was cut by 6 bases, the J end by 10 bases, with 10 bases between. Germline V CDR1 and CDR2: DFQATT, SNEGSKA (reference sequence). CDR3 nucleotides: TGCAGTGCCAGGGCAGTGGAGCAGTTCTTC. It translates to CSARAVEQFF.

This clonotype was found many times. The V gene is TRBV2, the J gene TRBJ1-1, with a tentative D call TRBD1 (6 bases). Per germline, CDR1 SNHLY and CDR2 FYNNEI. The V end was cut by 8 bases, the J end by 1 base, with 11 bases between. This CDR3 is built from 13 residues. The CDR3 nucleotides read TGTGCCAGCTCGACAGGACAGAACACTGAAGCTTTCTTT. This gives the protein CASSTGQNTEAFF.

The chain has TRBV10-3 and TRBJ2-1; D gene uncertain. Per germline, CDR1 ENHRY and CDR2 SYGVKD. V was cut by 0 bases and J by 4 bases, with 7 bases left in between. The CDR3 sequence is 14 residues long. CDR3 loop: CAISESSWYNEQFF. CDR3 DNA sequence: TGTGCCATCAGTGAGTCAAGCTGGTACAATGAGCAGTTCTTC.

This clonotype was seen ten or more times. The genes are TRBV2 and TRBJ2-7; the match to TRBD2 covers 9 bases. With 4 bases clipped from V and 3 bases from J, the junction kept 4 bases outside the gene matches. This CDR3 region has 14 residues. Per the germline V gene, CDR1 is SNHLY and CDR2 is FYNNEI. CDR3 nucleotide sequence: TGTGCCAGCAGTGGGACTAGCGTGTTCTACGAGCAGTACTTC. Amino acids: CASSGTSVFYEQYF.

This clonotype has ten or more counts. The genes are TRBV7-4 and TRBJ2-3; TRBD2 matches at 8 bases. The germline V gene encodes CDR1 SGHVT and CDR2 SQSDAQ. The junction had 13 bases not matched to a gene; V was cut back by 5 bases and J by 0 bases. This CDR3 contains 18 residues. CDR3 DNA: TGTGCCAGCAGCATACGTCCGTTTATAGCGGGGAGCACAGATACGCAGTATTTT. Its protein product is CASSIRPFIAGSTDTQYF.

The sample holds many counts of this clonotype. The gene calls are TRBV6-6 and TRBJ1-2, with D possibly matching TRBD1 (5 bases). V was clipped by 2 bases and J by 9 bases, with 13 bases between them. From germline, CDR1 is MNHNY and CDR2 SVGAGI (reference sequence). This CDR3 has 13 amino acids. CDR3 loop: CASSYQFRESYTF. The CDR3 coding sequence is TGTGCCAGCAGTTACCAATTCAGGGAAAGCTACACCTTC.

This clonotype was recorded at least ten times. The V and J genes are TRBV4-2 and TRBJ1-3, with a weak D call TRBD1 (6 bases). The CDR3 contains 14 residues. The V gene lost 4 bases and the J gene lost 2 bases, with 9 bases spanning the gap. The germline V gene encodes CDR1 LGHNA and CDR2 YNFKEQ. In DNA, the CDR3 is TGTGCCAGCAGCCGGGACATTACTGGAAACACCATATATTTT. Residues: CASSRDITGNTIYF.